This T cell receptor (beta chain) was recorded in a study of CD8 T cells in ankylosing spondylitis. The study, taken as a whole, reports: Reported data indicate significant enrichment of disease-linked clones within matched ankylosing spondylitis synovial fluid. Ankylosing spondylitis blood appeared to carry a characteristic TCR beta motif of roughly eight highly homologous variants.

This clonotype has more than one count but fewer than ten. Its antigen is undetermined. Germline CDR1 and CDR2: DFQATT and SNEGSKA (reference sequence). V lost 4 bases, J lost 2 bases, and 6 bases lay in between. This CDR3 is 12 amino acids long. TCRdb processed the 5' RACE reads anew with MiXCR; each CDR3 protein has one entry. This table has approximately 300,000 distinct CDR3 sequences, approximately 8.2% appearing once. The chain links TRBV20-1 to TRBJ1-5; D gene unclear. The TCR was taken from a male donor with ankylosing spondylitis. Source material: blood, either unsorted or a sorted T cell fraction (not recorded which). CDR3 sequence reads: CSATVGNQPQHF. The CDR3, as DNA: TGCAGTGCTACGGTGGGCAATCAGCCCCAGCATTTT.